This T cell receptor beta chain was recorded in a study of T cell repertoires in cytomegalovirus infection. Study overall: From public TCR beta signatures came an indication of both CMV infection and matching HLA type.

The CDR3 is 16 amino acids. Germline values: CDR1 SEHNR, CDR2 FQNEAQ (reference sequence). V was clipped by 4 bases and J by 6 bases; unmatched bases: 9. On this clonotype itself: Its antigen is as yet unknown. One base away lies a much larger clone, so this may be a sequencing read error.

TCRdb ran MiXCR on the reads and lists one entry per CDR3 protein. The sample lists 200,000 to 300,000 distinct CDR3 sequences; roughly 10% were seen once. Overall study findings and caveats: Cumulated frequencies of public TCR beta families served to identify carriers of CMV plus the relevant HLA. CMV-specific TCR beta clonotypes restricted by HLA-C dominated the ex vivo response.

Material: PBMCs. The V and J genes are TRBV7-9 and TRBJ1-5, with 10 bases matching TRBD1. This clonotype originated in a human donor in good health (CMV status not recorded). Some clones in this sample may be carry-over from other donors' samples. The DNA of the CDR3 is TGTGCCAGCAGCTCGTCCGGGACAGGGGACACTCAGCCCCAGCATTTT. Translated: CASSSSGTGDTQPQHF.